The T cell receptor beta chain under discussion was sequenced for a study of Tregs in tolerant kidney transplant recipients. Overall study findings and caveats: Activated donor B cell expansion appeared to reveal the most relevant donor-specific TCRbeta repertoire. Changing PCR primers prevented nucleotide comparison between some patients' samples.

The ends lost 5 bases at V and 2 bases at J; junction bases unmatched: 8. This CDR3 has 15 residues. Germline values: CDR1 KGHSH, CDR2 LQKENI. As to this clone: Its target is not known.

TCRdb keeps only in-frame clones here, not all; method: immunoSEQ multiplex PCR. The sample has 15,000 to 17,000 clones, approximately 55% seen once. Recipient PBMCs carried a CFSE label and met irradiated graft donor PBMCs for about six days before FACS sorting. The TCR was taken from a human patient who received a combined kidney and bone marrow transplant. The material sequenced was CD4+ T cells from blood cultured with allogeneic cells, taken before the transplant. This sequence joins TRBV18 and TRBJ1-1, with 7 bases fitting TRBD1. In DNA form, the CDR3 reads TGTGCCAGCTCAGCAGCACAGGGGAGAAACACTGAAGCTTTCTTT. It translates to CASSAAQGRNTEAFF.